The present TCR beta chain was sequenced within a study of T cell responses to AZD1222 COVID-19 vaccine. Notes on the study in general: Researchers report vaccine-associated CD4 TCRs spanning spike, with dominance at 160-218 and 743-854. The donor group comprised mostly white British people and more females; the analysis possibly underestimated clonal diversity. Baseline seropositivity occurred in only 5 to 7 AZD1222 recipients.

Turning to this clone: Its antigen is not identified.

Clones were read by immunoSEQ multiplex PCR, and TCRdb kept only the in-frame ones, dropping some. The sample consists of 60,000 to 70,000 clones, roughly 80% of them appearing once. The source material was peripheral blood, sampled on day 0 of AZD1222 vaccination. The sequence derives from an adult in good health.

The CDR3 sequence: CASSPRGPPHTGELFF. The DNA of the CDR3 is TGTGCCAGCAGCCCCCGGGGGCCCCCTCACACCGGGGAGCTGTTTTTT. This chain links TRBV7-3 with TRBJ2-2, with D perhaps given as TRBD1 or TRBD2 (6 bases each). From germline, CDR1 is SGHTA and CDR2 FQGTGA. CDR3 length: 16 amino acids. V lost 5 bases, J lost 3 bases, and 16 bases lay in between.